This T cell receptor (beta chain) was obtained from a study of T cell responses to AZD1222 COVID-19 vaccine. Details on this clone: Its target is not known.

Notes on the study in general: Recipients of two AZD1222 doses showed rising Spike-specific TCR breadth and depth. Donors were largely white British and mainly female; clonal diversity was possibly underestimated. Regions 160-218 and 743-854 held dominance among vaccine-associated CD4 TCRs, which spanned spike.

Clones were sequenced by immunoSEQ multiplex PCR, and TCRdb holds only the in-frame ones, with some missing. The sample has some 130,000 clones, around 93% seen once; the top ten hold approximately 2.6%. Germline-derived CDR1 and CDR2 are SGHVS and FNYEAQ. V was clipped by 5 bases and J by 2 bases, with 16 bases between them. The CDR3 is 16 amino acids. The sequences come from peripheral blood, collected on day 0 of AZD1222 vaccination. This sequence joins TRBV7-6 and TRBJ1-5; tentatively, D is TRBD1 (5 bases). The TCR sequence derives from an adult in good health. CDR3 in amino acids: CASSLGSGPGNQPQHF. In DNA form, the CDR3 reads TGTGCCAGCAGCCTAGGTTCAGGGCCGGGCAATCAGCCCCAGCATTTT.